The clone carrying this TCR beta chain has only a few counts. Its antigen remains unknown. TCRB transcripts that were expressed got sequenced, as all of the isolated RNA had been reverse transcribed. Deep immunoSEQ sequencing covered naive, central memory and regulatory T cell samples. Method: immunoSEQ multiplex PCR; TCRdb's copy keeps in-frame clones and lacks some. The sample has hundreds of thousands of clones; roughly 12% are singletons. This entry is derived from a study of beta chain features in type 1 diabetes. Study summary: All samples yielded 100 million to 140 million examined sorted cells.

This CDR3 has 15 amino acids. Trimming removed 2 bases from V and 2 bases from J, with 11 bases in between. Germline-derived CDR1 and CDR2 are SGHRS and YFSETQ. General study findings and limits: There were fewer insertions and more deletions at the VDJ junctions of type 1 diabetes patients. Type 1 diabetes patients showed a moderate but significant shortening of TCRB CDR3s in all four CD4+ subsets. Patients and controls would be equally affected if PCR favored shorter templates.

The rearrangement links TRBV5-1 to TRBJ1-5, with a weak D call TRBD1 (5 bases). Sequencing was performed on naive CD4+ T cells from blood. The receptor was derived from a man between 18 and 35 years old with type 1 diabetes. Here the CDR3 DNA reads TGCGCCAGCAGCTTTGGAGGGGACGGCAATCAGCCCCAGCATTTT. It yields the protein CASSFGGDGNQPQHF.